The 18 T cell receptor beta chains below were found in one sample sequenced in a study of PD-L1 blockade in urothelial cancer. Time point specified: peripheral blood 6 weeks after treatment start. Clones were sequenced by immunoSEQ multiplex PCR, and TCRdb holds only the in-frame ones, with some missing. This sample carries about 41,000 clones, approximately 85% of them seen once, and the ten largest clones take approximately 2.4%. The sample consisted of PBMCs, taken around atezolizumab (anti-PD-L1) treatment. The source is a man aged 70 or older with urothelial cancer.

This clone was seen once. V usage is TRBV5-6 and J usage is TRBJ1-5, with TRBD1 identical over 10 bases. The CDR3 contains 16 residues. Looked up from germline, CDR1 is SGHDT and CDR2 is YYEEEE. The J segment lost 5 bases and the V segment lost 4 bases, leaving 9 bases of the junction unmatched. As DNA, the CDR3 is TGTGCCAGCAGCAGGACCCGGGACAGGGGTTATCAGCCCCAGCATTTT. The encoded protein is CASSRTRDRGYQPQHF.

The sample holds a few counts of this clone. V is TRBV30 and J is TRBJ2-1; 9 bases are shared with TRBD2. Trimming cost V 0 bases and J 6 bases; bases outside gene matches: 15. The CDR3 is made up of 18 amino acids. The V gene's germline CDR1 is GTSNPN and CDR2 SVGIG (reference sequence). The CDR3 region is CAWSVPRASGKVPNEQFF. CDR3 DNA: TGTGCCTGGAGTGTACCTAGGGCTAGCGGGAAGGTTCCCAATGAGCAGTTCTTC. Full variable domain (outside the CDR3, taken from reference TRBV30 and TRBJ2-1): SQTIHQWPATLVQPVGSPLSLECTVEGTSNPNLYWYRQAAGRGLQLLFYSVGIGQISSEVPQNLSASRPQDRQFILSSKKLLLSDSGFYLCAWSVPRASGKVPNEQFFGPGTRLTVL.

The CDR3 loop is CASSPLMLAGGQETQYF. The CDR3 DNA sequence: TGTGCCAGCTCACCATTGATGCTAGCGGGAGGCCAAGAGACCCAGTACTTC. V usage is TRBV18 and J usage is TRBJ2-5, with 11 bases lining up with TRBD2. The CDR3 is 17 residues long. V dropped 2 bases and J dropped 1; count of bases not matched to a gene: 6. Germline V lookup: CDR1 KGHSH, CDR2 LQKENI.

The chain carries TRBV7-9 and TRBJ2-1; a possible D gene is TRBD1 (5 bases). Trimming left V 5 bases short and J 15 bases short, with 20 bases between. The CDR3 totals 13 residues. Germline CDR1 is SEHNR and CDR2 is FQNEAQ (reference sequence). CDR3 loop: CASSGKGYTVGFF. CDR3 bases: TGTGCCAGCAGCGGCAAGGGGTACACGGTGGGGTTCTTC.

The CDR3 DNA follows: TGTGCCTGGAGTGTAGTGCGGGACTACACTGAAGCTTTCTTT. Translated: CAWSVVRDYTEAFF. The genes are TRBV30 and TRBJ1-1; D may be TRBD1 (5 bases). With 0 bases removed from V and 3 bases from J, the gap between germline ends came to 11 bases. Germline CDR1 reads GTSNPN; CDR2 reads SVGIG (reference sequence). This CDR3 comprises 14 residues.

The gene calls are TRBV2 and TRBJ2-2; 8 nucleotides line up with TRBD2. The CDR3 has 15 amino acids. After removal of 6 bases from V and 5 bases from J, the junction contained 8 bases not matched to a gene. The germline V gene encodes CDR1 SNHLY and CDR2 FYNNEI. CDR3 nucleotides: TGTGCCAGCAGCGATGGGACGGGAGGGACCGGGGAGCTGTTTTTT. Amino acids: CASSDGTGGTGELFF. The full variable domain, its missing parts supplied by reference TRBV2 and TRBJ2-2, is EPEVTQTPSHQVTQMGQEVILRCVPISNHLYFYWYRQILGQKVEFLVSFYNNEISEKSEIFDDQFSVERPDGSNFTLKIRSTKLEDSAMYFCASSDGTGGTGELFFGEGSRLTVL.

For the CDR3, the DNA is TGTGCCAGCAGGATGAAAAGAGACAGGGGGCCCGAGCAGTACTTC. It encodes CASRMKRDRGPEQYF. The chain uses TRBV2 and TRBJ2-7, with 10 bases that match TRBD1. Losses at the gene ends were 6 bases for V and 6 bases for J; bases not matched to a gene: 11. The CDR3 extends over 15 amino acids. Germline-derived CDR1 and CDR2 are SNHLY and FYNNEI.

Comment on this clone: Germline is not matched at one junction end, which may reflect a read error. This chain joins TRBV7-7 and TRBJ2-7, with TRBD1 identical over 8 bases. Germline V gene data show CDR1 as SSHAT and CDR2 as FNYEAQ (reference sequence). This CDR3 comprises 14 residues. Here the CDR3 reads CASSLALDRGEQYF. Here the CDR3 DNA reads TGTGCTAGCAGCTTAGCTCTAGACAGGGGCGAGCAGTACTTC.

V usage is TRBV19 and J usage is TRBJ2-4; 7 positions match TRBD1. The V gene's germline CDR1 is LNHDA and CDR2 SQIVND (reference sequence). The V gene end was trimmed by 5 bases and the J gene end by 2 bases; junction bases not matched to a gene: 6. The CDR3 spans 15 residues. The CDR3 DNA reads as TGTGCCAGTAGTGCAGACAGGGTAACCAAAAACATTCAGTACTTC. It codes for CASSADRVTKNIQYF.

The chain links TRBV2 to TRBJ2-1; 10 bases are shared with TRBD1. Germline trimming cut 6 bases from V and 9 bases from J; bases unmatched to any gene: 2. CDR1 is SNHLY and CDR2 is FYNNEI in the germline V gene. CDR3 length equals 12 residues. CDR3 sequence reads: CASRGTGVEQFF. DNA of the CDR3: TGTGCCAGCAGAGGGACAGGGGTTGAGCAGTTCTTC.

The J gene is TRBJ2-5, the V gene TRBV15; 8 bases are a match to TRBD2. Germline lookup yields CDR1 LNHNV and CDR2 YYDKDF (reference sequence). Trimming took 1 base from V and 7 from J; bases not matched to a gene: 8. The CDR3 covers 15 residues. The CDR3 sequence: CATSRAREGLGTQYF. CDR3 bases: TGTGCCACCAGCAGAGCCCGGGAGGGCCTCGGGACCCAGTACTTC. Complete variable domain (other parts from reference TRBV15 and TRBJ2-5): DAMVIQNPRYQVTQFGKPVTLSCSQTLNHNVMYWYQQKSSQAPKLLFHYYDKDFNNEADTPDNFQSRRPNTSFCFLDIRSPGLGDTAMYLCATSRAREGLGTQYFGPGTRLLVL.

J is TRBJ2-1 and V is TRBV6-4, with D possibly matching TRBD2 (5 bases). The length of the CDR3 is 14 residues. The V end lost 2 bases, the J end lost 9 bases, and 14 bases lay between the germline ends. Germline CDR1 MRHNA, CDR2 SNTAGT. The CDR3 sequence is CASSDRTPRGEQFF. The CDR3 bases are TGTGCCAGCAGTGACAGGACCCCTCGGGGTGAGCAGTTCTTC.

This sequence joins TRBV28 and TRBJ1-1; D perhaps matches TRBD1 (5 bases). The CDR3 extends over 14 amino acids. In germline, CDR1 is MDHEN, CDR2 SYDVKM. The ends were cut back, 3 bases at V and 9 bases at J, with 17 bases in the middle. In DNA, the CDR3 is TGTGCCAGCAGTTTGTCGGGACTCCAAAGAAAAGCTTTCTTT. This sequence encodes CASSLSGLQRKAFF.

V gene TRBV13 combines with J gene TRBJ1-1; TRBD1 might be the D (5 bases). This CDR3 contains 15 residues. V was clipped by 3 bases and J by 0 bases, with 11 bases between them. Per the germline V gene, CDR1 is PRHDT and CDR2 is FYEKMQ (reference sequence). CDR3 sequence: CASSFRQTLNTEAFF. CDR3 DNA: TGTGCCAGCAGCTTTCGACAGACCTTGAACACTGAAGCTTTCTTT. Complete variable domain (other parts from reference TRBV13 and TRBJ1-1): AAGVIQSPRHLIKEKRETATLKCYPIPRHDTVYWYQQGPGQDPQFLISFYEKMQSDKGSIPDRFSAQQFSDYHSELNMSSLELGDSALYFCASSFRQTLNTEAFFGQGTRLTVV.

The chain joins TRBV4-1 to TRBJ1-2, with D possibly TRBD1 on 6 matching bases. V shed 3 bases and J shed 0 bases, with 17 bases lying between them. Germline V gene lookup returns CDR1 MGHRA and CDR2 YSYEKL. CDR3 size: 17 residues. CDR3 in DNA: TGCGCCAGCAGCCATATAACCCGACAGGCTTCTAACTATGGCTACACCTTC. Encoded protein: CASSHITRQASNYGYTF.

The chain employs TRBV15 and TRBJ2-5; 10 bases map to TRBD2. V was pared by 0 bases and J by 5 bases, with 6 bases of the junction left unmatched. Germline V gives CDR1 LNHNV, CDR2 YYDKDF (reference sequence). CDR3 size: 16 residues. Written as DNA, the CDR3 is TGTGCCACCAGCAGAGATCTGGGTAGCGGGGGGGAGACCCAGTACTTC. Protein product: CATSRDLGSGGETQYF.

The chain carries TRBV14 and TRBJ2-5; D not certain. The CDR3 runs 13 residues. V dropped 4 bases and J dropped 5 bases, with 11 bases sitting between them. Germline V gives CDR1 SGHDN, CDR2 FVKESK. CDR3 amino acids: CASSLTSWETQYF. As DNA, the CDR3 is TGTGCCAGCAGCCTCACTTCGTGGGAGACCCAGTACTTC. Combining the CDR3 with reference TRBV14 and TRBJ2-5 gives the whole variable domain EAGVTQFPSHSVIEKGQTVTLRCDPISGHDNLYWYRRVMGKEIKFLLHFVKESKQDESGMPNNRFLAERTGGTYSTLKVQPAELEDSGVYFCASSLTSWETQYFGPGTRLLVL.

The CDR3 DNA follows: TGTGCCAGTAGTGGACGGGGGGGGACCTACAATGAGCAGTTCTTC. This gives the protein CASSGRGGTYNEQFF. The rearrangement joins TRBV19 to TRBJ2-1; TRBD2 agrees at 8 bases. CDR3 length: 15 amino acids. Germline CDR1 and CDR2: LNHDA and SQIVND (reference sequence). The V segment lost 5 bases and the J segment 2 bases; nucleotides outside the gene matches: 5.